The sequence of this T cell receptor beta chain was determined in a study of blood T cell repertoires in COVID-19. Study-level background: Material from acute and convalescent COVID-19 was sourced from the United States, Italy and Spain. Sources were T cells, B-cell-depleted T cells, or PBMCs; the material itself was cDNA or gDNA.

Looked up from germline, CDR1 is LNHDA and CDR2 is SQIVND (reference sequence). Unmatched junction bases numbered 16, after V lost 7 bases and J lost 2 bases. This CDR3 spans 19 amino acids. During active infection, Seattle patients enrolled and were then monitored through disease. Repertoires were generated with immunoSEQ multiplex PCR, while TCRdb's copy carries only in-frame clones and drops some. The table lists about 250,000 clones, roughly 83% of them singletons. This clonotype originated in a woman of 80 years or more with COVID-19, enrolled during active disease. This chain uses TRBV19 with TRBJ2-1; 11 bases line up with TRBD2. Sequenced sample: peripheral blood. CDR3 in DNA: TGTGCCAGTACCTCGACCCTGGGCCAACTAGCGGGGGCCTACAATGAGCAGTTCTTC. Translating gives CASTSTLGQLAGAYNEQFF.